These 13 T cell receptor beta chains were sequenced from one sample in a study of neoadjuvant anti-PD-1 for oral cavity cancer. Repertoires were generated with immunoSEQ multiplex PCR, while TCRdb's copy carries only in-frame clones and drops some. Of 7,000 to 9,500 clones in the sample, under 75% were seen once. Time point specified: after neoadjuvant nivolumab, at surgical resection. Specimen: PBMCs, collected after nivolumab (anti-PD-1) treatment. The receptors come from a person between 35 and 79 years old with oral cavity squamous cell carcinoma.

The rearrangement joins TRBV4-1 to TRBJ1-3; D is uncertain. Trimming removed 4 bases from V and 0 bases from J, with 10 bases in between. From germline, CDR1 is MGHRA and CDR2 YSYEKL. This CDR3 spans 15 amino acids. The CDR3 nucleotides read TGCGCCAGCAGCCCGAGACCGATCTCTGGAAACACCATATATTTT. It specifies CASSPRPISGNTIYF.

This chain uses TRBV6-5 with TRBJ2-5; the D gene could be TRBD1 or TRBD2 (6 bases each). Trimming removed 0 bases at V and 4 bases at J, with 15 bases between. The CDR3 totals 16 residues. Germline V gene sequence: CDR1 MNHEY, CDR2 SVGAGI. For the CDR3, the DNA is TGTGCCAGCAGTTACTCGGCCTTTGGGGGGCGAGAGACCCAGTACTTC. This codes for CASSYSAFGGRETQYF.

This clone was observed a few times. The V gene is TRBV7-2, the J gene TRBJ1-6, with a possible D match to TRBD1 (5 bases). Germline V gene lookup returns CDR1 SGHTA and CDR2 FQGNSA. V shed 5 bases and J shed 10 bases, with 18 bases lying between them. This CDR3 is built from 15 residues. The CDR3 DNA follows: TGTGCCAGCAGCCCTCTTATGGGGCACGGCTCACCCCTCCACTTT. It is translated as CASSPLMGHGSPLHF.

The rearrangement links TRBV11-2 to TRBJ2-7; no clear D gene. The length of the CDR3 is 13 residues. The V and J ends lost 10 bases and 8 bases respectively, with 21 bases between them. Germline values: CDR1 SGHAT, CDR2 FQNNGV. The chain's CDR3 is CATTPTGPFKQYF. In DNA form, the CDR3 reads TGTGCCACCACCCCCACGGGCCCATTCAAGCAGTACTTC.

The chain has TRBV10-3 and TRBJ1-1; D is unclear. The germline gives CDR1 ENHRY, CDR2 SYGVKD. V lost 2 bases, J lost 1 base, and 8 bases lay in between. The CDR3 sequence is 14 residues long. CDR3 nucleotide sequence: TGTGCCATCAGTGAGATTTACAGGAACACTGAAGCTTTCTTT. Protein sequence: CAISEIYRNTEAFF.

The V gene is TRBV5-1, the J gene TRBJ1-5; 7 nucleotides agree with TRBD1. Per germline, CDR1 SGHRS and CDR2 YFSETQ. Germline trimming cut 4 bases from V and 2 bases from J; bases unmatched to any gene: 3. The CDR3 totals 14 residues. The CDR3 loop reads CASSLTGGNQPQHF. The DNA of the CDR3 is TGCGCCAGCAGCCTAACAGGGGGCAATCAGCCCCAGCATTTT.

The chain is built from TRBV15 and TRBJ1-2, with D perhaps matching TRBD1 (6 bases). Germline values: CDR1 LNHNV, CDR2 YYDKDF (reference sequence). Trimming took off 0 bases at V and 5 bases at J, with 16 bases between the two ends. The CDR3 is 16 amino acids. This CDR3 is CATSRDGAGVRYGYTF. The CDR3 DNA reads as TGTGCCACCAGCAGAGATGGCGCAGGGGTGAGGTATGGCTACACCTTC.

The rearrangement links TRBV7-6 to TRBJ2-5; D not resolved. The CDR3 is 16 amino acids. The V gene lost 0 bases and the J gene lost 4 bases, with 15 bases spanning the gap. The V gene's germline CDR1 is SGHVS and CDR2 FNYEAQ. CDR3 bases: TGTGCCAGCAGCTTAGCGTTGGTCCGGGTCGGAGAGACCCAGTACTTC. It codes for CASSLALVRVGETQYF.

This clone has just a few counts. The V and J genes are TRBV10-2 and TRBJ1-1, with a tentative D call TRBD1 (5 bases). Germline V lookup: CDR1 WSHSY, CDR2 SAAADI. The V end lost 7 bases, the J end lost 2 bases, and 14 bases lay between the germline ends. This CDR3 contains 14 residues. This CDR3 reads CASMRAGGNTEAFF. The CDR3 coding sequence is TGCGCCAGCATGCGGGCCGGGGGAAACACTGAAGCTTTCTTT.

This clone was seen more than once but under ten times. This chain links TRBV9 with TRBJ1-1; TRBD1 might be the D (5 bases). Germline lookup yields CDR1 SGDLS and CDR2 YYNGEE. The V end lost 0 bases, the J end lost 4 bases, and 16 bases lay between the germline ends. This CDR3 is 16 amino acids long. This CDR3 is CASSVEDTGASTEAFF. The CDR3 DNA reads as TGTGCCAGCAGCGTAGAGGATACTGGGGCGAGCACTGAAGCTTTCTTT.

The V gene is TRBV4-1, the J gene TRBJ2-3, with TRBD1 identical over 7 bases. The CDR3 sequence is 17 residues long. Germline V gene data show CDR1 as MGHRA and CDR2 as YSYEKL. Trimming at V came to 1 base and at J to 0 bases, leaving 7 bases not matched to a gene. CDR3 protein: CASSQAPGQTSTDTQYF. DNA of the CDR3: TGCGCCAGCAGCCAAGCCCCGGGACAGACAAGCACAGATACGCAGTATTTT.

The table lists this clone with a few counts. The gene calls are TRBV5-4 and TRBJ1-1; no firm D call. V lost 0 bases, J lost 3 bases, and 18 bases lay in between. CDR3 length: 17 amino acids. The germline V gene encodes CDR1 SGHNT and CDR2 YYREEE (reference sequence). The CDR3 DNA reads as TGTGCCAGCAGCTTGGGCGGCGGACGCGGTTTTGACACTGAAGCTTTCTTT. Protein sequence: CASSLGGGRGFDTEAFF.

V and J are TRBV9 and TRBJ1-1; TRBD1 matches at 7 bases. Germline V CDR1 and CDR2: SGDLS, YYNGEE. V lost 0 bases to trimming and J lost 1 base; unmatched junction nucleotides: 9. CDR3 length: 17 residues. The CDR3 protein is CASSVAPQGRGNTEAFF. The CDR3 DNA reads as TGTGCCAGCAGCGTAGCCCCACAGGGGAGGGGGAACACTGAAGCTTTCTTT.